This TCR beta chain is from a study of OX40 agonist ivuxolimab in advanced cancers. Patients were ruled out by autoimmune disease history or systemic immunosuppression. Sequenced by immunoSEQ multiplex PCR; TCRdb stores in-frame clones only, minus some. The sample holds approximately 15,000 clones, nearly 95% seen once. About this clone itself: The antigen remains undetermined.

General study findings and limits: Partial responders treated at 0.1-3.0 mg/kg exhibited clonal expansion among the lowest measured.

This TCR derives from an adult with an advanced solid tumor such as melanoma, head and neck, liver or kidney cancer. The source was CD4+ or CD8+ T cells sorted from blood, collected in a trial of the OX40 agonist ivuxolimab.

The CDR3 DNA is TGTGCCCTTAAACGGAAAGATACGCAGTATTTT. This translates into CALKRKDTQYF. The rearrangement links TRBV6-1 to TRBJ2-3, with D uncertain. V was pared by 11 bases and J by 5 bases, with 11 bases between. The germline gives CDR1 MNHNS, CDR2 SASEGT. This CDR3 comprises 11 residues.